Shown below are 9 T cell receptor beta chains from a single sample sequenced in a study of tumor-infiltrating lymphocytes in primary liver carcinoma. In addition to blood RNA drawn from unsorted whole blood, germline DNA was extracted. A constant-region primer primed TCR beta cDNA synthesis from 400 to 550 ng of total RNA. Each TCR beta library was derived from three nested multiplex PCR rounds that employed slightly modified ARM-PCR. With TRBV1-TRBV30 forward primers and a C-beta reverse primer, the first two PCR rounds were run for 10 cycles each. TCRdb fed the multiplex PCR reads into MiXCR, producing one record per CDR3 protein. The sample has 320,000 or so distinct CDR3 sequences, 65% seen once. The sequencing sample was made of peripheral blood. The receptors originated from a man aged 35 to 55 with primary liver carcinoma and hepatitis B virus infection.

This clonotype was detected a few times. The CDR3 region is CASRLAGAYEQYF. For the CDR3, the DNA is TGTGCCAGCCGACTAGCGGGGGCCTACGAGCAGTACTTC. This rearrangement joins TRBV28 to TRBJ2-7; 12 bases map to TRBD2. V lost 8 bases and J lost 2; bases outside the gene matches: 1. The length of the CDR3 is 13 residues. Germline-derived CDR1 and CDR2 are MDHEN and SYDVKM.

A single count supports this clonotype. A read error may explain this, as a much larger clone is one base away. This chain links TRBV2 with TRBJ2-3; no clear D gene. Trimming removed 5 bases from V and 4 bases from J, with 4 bases in between. This CDR3 has 11 residues. Germline lookup yields CDR1 SNHLY and CDR2 FYNNEI. CDR3 in amino acids: CASSPPDTQYF. The CDR3 DNA is TGTGCCAGCAGTCCGCCAGATACGCAGTATTTT.

About this clonotype: Relative to the germline gene, one junction end is altered; a read error may explain this. The rearrangement links TRBV6-1 to TRBJ2-7, with D unclear. This CDR3 has 13 amino acids. CDR1 MNHNS and CDR2 SASEGT come from the germline V gene. This chain's CDR3 is CARSDGIAYEQYF. In DNA, the CDR3 is TGTGCCAGGAGTGATGGAATTGCCTACGAGCAGTACTTC.

As regards this clonotype: A much larger clone differs by one base, so this may be a read error. This CDR3 is CASRPGNADTEAFF. In DNA, the CDR3 is TGTGCCAGCAGACCTGGGAATGCAGACACTGAAGCTTTCTTT. The chain recombines TRBV12-3 or TRBV12-4 with TRBJ1-1; no definite D call. This CDR3 has 14 amino acids. Trimming removed 6 bases from V and 3 bases from J, with 14 bases in between.

Remarks on this clonotype: At one of its ends the junction is not consistent with the germline gene, which may arise from a read error. The J gene is TRBJ1-4, the V gene TRBV4-1, with 11 nucleotides matching TRBD1. CDR3 length: 16 amino acids. Germline CDR1 is MGHRA and CDR2 is YSYEKL. The CDR3 bases are TGCGCCAGCAGGCAAGGACCGGGACAGGGGGATGAAAAACTGTTTTTT. Translating gives CASRQGPGQGDEKLFF.

A note on this clonotype: Being one base from a much bigger clone, this may be a read error. The chain carries TRBV12-3 or TRBV12-4 and TRBJ2-5, with 8 bases aligning to TRBD2. The CDR3 totals 13 residues. The V gene end was trimmed by 8 bases and the J gene end by 5 bases; junction bases not matched to a gene: 7. The CDR3 here is CASGSGGAETQYF. CDR3 DNA: TGTGCCAGCGGATCGGGGGGGGCGGAGACCCAGTACTTC.

As to this clonotype: This may arise from a read error, as a much more abundant clone is one base away. The conserved final phenylalanine or tryptophan is absent from the CDR3, which likely points to a read error. This chain joins TRBV5-5 and TRBJ2-7; 8 nucleotides match TRBD2. Germline assignment: CDR1 SGHKS and CDR2 YYEKEE (reference sequence). CDR3 length: 15 residues. The J segment lost 5 bases and the V segment lost 1 base, leaving 8 bases of the junction unmatched. The CDR3 loop is CASSLRAGVKNEQYI. CDR3 DNA: TGTGCCAGCAGCTTGCGAGCGGGAGTAAAAAACGAGCAGTACATC.

V is TRBV7-2 and J is TRBJ1-1; a possible D gene is TRBD1 (6 bases). Germline assignment: CDR1 SGHTA and CDR2 FQGNSA. This CDR3 has 14 residues. The ends were cut back, 5 bases at V and 4 bases at J, with 14 bases in the middle. This chain's CDR3 is CASSVGGGGTEAFF. The CDR3 DNA follows: TGTGCCAGCAGCGTAGGGGGAGGGGGCACTGAAGCTTTCTTT. The full variable domain, its missing parts supplied by reference TRBV7-2 and TRBJ1-1, is GAGVSQSPSNKVTEKGKDVELRCDPISGHTALYWYRQSLGQGLEFLIYFQGNSAPDKSGLPSDRFSAERTGGSVSTLTIQRTQQEDSAVYLCASSVGGGGTEAFFGQGTRLTVV.

Points on this clonotype: A much more abundant neighbour one base away suggests this may be a read error. V is TRBV7-8 and J is TRBJ2-3; no clear D gene. In germline, CDR1 is SGHVS, CDR2 FQNEAQ. The CDR3 is 13 residues long. In DNA, the CDR3 is TGTACCAGCAGCTTAGCTAGAACAGATACGCAGTATTTT. This codes for CTSSLARTDTQYF.